This section outlines one T cell receptor (beta chain) sequence together with its context. The CDR3 totals 14 residues. The V and J ends lost 4 bases and 8 bases respectively, with 15 bases between them. CDR1 is MNHEY, CDR2 SVGAGI, per germline. This entry comes from a study of blood T cell repertoires in COVID-19. Looking at the study overall: Samples came from the United States, Italy and Spain, spanning acute and convalescent COVID-19. The analysed material was cDNA or gDNA that came from T cells, B-cell-depleted T cells, or PBMCs.

How the authors handled the data: Amplification of reference gene primers provided the estimated nucleated cell counts. Profiled with immunoSEQ multiplex PCR; TCRdb holds only in-frame clones, not every one. That table supplies the V and J calls and clone size; D and trimming were determined from the DNA. Among around 94,000 clones listed, about 83% were seen once. The sample comprised peripheral blood. The rearrangement links TRBV6-5 to TRBJ1-3; no reliable D call. The clonotype originates from a middle-aged man with active or convalescent COVID-19. Written as DNA, the CDR3 is TGTGCCAGCAGTTCATTACAGACGACCGACACCATATATTTT. Translated, it gives CASSSLQTTDTIYF.